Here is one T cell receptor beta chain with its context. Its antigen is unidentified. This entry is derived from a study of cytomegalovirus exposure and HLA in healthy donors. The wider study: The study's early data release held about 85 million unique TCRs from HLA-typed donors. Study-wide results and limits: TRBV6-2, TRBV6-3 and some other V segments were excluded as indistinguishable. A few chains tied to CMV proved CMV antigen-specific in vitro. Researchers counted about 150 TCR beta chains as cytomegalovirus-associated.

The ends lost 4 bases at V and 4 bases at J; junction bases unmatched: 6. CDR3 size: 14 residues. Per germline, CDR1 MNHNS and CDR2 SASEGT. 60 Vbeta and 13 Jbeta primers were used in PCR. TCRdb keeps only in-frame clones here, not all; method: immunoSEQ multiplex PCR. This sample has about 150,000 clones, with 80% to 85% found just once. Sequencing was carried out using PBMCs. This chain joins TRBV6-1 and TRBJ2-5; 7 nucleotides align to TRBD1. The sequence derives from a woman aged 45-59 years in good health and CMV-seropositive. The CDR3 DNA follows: TGTGCCAGCAGTGGGGACAGTCGGCGAGAGACCCAGTACTTC. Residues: CASSGDSRRETQYF.